These 28 T cell receptor beta chains share one sample of origin, sequenced in a study of cytomegalovirus exposure and HLA in healthy donors (TCRdb year 2017). Library preparation used the immunoSEQ multiplex PCR assay. For the multiplex PCR, a mixture combining 60 forward primers for TCR Vbeta segments and 13 reverse primers for TCR Jbeta segments was used. In TCRdb, the immuneACCESS table is reduced to in-frame sequences with V and J assigned. These tables do not hold every clone; where another copy was compared, an unresolved V gene accounts for under half, and the others remain unexplained. The sample table lists 140,000 to 150,000 clones, almost 80% of them with a count of one. Around 7% of the sample is held by the ten biggest clonotypes. The sample consisted of PBMCs. These receptors all stem from a woman aged 40 to 55 in good health and CMV-seropositive.

This chain uses TRBV5-1 with TRBJ1-2; 8 bases are shared with TRBD1. The CDR3 is made up of 16 amino acids. Germline CDR1 reads SGHRS; CDR2 reads YFSETQ. Germline trimming cut 3 bases from V and 2 bases from J; bases unmatched to any gene: 9. The CDR3 DNA reads as TGCGCCAGCAGCTACAATCCGGGACAGGACAACTATGGCTACACCTTC. Protein: CASSYNPGQDNYGYTF.

The chain uses TRBV4-1 and TRBJ2-7; 8 nucleotides line up with TRBD1. Germline CDR1 and CDR2: MGHRA and YSYEKL. Trimming removed 2 bases from V and 7 bases from J; junction bases left unmatched: 10. The CDR3 sequence is 15 residues long. CDR3 DNA sequence: TGCGCCAGCAGCCAATTCCGGGACAGGCCCCATGAGCAGTACTTC. Its translation is CASSQFRDRPHEQYF.

V and J are TRBV5-1 and TRBJ2-3; 9 bases line up with TRBD2. This CDR3 is built from 14 residues. Per the germline V gene, CDR1 is SGHRS and CDR2 is YFSETQ. With V trimmed by 4 bases and J by 4 bases, 4 bases remained unmatched. This chain's CDR3 is CASSAGLAPDTQYF. DNA for the CDR3: TGCGCCAGCAGCGCGGGACTAGCCCCAGATACGCAGTATTTT.

The V call is TRBV28, the J call TRBJ2-7; tentatively, D is TRBD1 (6 bases). Trimming removed 6 bases from V and 4 bases from J, with 19 bases in between. The CDR3 totals 15 residues. In germline, CDR1 is MDHEN, CDR2 SYDVKM. Here the CDR3 DNA reads TGTGCCAGCAGCCGCCCCCAGGGGAGCAAATACGAGCAGTACTTC. Its protein product is CASSRPQGSKYEQYF.

The rearrangement links TRBV29-1 to TRBJ1-1; TRBD1 aligns across 8 bases. J gave up 4 bases and V 5 bases, and 6 bases lay outside the gene matches. The CDR3 has 13 residues. Looked up from germline, CDR1 is SQVTM and CDR2 is ANQGSEA. This chain's CDR3 is CSVTGQVGTEAFF. CDR3 DNA: TGCAGCGTTACGGGACAGGTCGGCACTGAAGCTTTCTTT.

This clone appeared a few times. The rearrangement links TRBV28 to TRBJ1-3; 8 nucleotides agree with TRBD1. Germline assignment: CDR1 MDHEN and CDR2 SYDVKM. J was trimmed by 4 bases and V by 5 bases; bases with no gene match: 4. The CDR3 runs to 14 residues. In DNA form, the CDR3 reads TGTGCCAGCAGTATGACAGGGGCAGGAAACACCATATATTTT. Residues: CASSMTGAGNTIYF.

V usage is TRBV6-1 and J usage is TRBJ2-5; TRBD1 matches 7 bases. This CDR3 contains 12 residues. The germline CDR1 and CDR2 sequences are MNHNS and SASEGT. The junction had 6 bases not matched to a gene; V was cut back by 10 bases and J by 4 bases. The chain's CDR3 is CATERQGETQYF. In DNA form, the CDR3 reads TGTGCCACAGAGAGACAGGGAGAGACCCAGTACTTC.

CDR3 DNA sequence: TGTGCCAGCAGCCTCCCAGGGTCACCCCTCCACTTT. It encodes CASSLPGSPLHF. The rearrangement uses TRBV11-2 and TRBJ1-6; a possible D gene is TRBD1 (5 bases). V gave up 5 bases and J gave up 10 bases, with 9 bases separating them. The CDR3 runs to 12 residues. Germline loops: CDR1 SGHAT, CDR2 FQNNGV.

The chain joins TRBV7-6 to TRBJ2-1; perhaps TRBD1 as D (6 bases). The CDR3 is made up of 16 amino acids. The ends were cut back, 4 bases at V and 0 bases at J, with 13 bases in the middle. Looked up from germline, CDR1 is SGHVS and CDR2 is FNYEAQ. As DNA, the CDR3 is TGTGCCAGCAGCTCAAAAGGGGGAAGCTCCTACAATGAGCAGTTCTTC. Residues: CASSSKGGSSYNEQFF.

This clone appeared a single time. The V and J genes are TRBV2 and TRBJ2-5, with 11 bases that match TRBD2. The CDR3 sequence is 18 residues long. Per the germline V gene, CDR1 is SNHLY and CDR2 is FYNNEI. V was pared by 4 bases and J by 3 bases, with 13 bases of the junction left unmatched. In DNA form, the CDR3 reads TGTGCCAGCAGTGGGAGGGATATACTAGCGGGGGAGAAAGAGACCCAGTACTTC. The encoded protein is CASSGRDILAGEKETQYF.

A note on this clone: One end of the junction does not line up with germline, which may come from a read error. This sequence joins TRBV5-4 and TRBJ2-3; 8 bases fit TRBD2. The V gene's germline CDR1 is SGHNT and CDR2 YYREEE (reference sequence). CDR3 length: 14 residues. CDR3 sequence reads: CASSPGGDGADGNF. The CDR3 DNA follows: TGTGCCAGCAGCCCCGGGGGGGACGGGGCCGACGGGAATTTT.

The chain employs TRBV19 and TRBJ1-2, with a tentative D call TRBD1 (6 bases). The CDR3 is 13 residues long. The germline CDR1 and CDR2 sequences are LNHDA and SQIVND (reference sequence). Trimming took off 7 bases at V and 4 bases at J, with 13 bases between the two ends. CDR3 protein: CASTTQGIYGYTF. DNA of the CDR3: TGTGCCAGTACCACACAGGGTATCTATGGCTACACCTTC.

The V gene is TRBV10-3, the J gene TRBJ2-6; D ambiguous. Trimming took off 10 bases at V and 0 bases at J, with 10 bases between the two ends. CDR1 is ENHRY, CDR2 SYGVKD, per germline. This CDR3 comprises 14 residues. The CDR3 DNA sequence: TGTGCCAGCTCGAGATCCTCTGGGGCCAACGTCCTGACTTTC. As protein: CASSRSSGANVLTF.

This clone was found once. The CDR3 DNA sequence: TGCGCCAGCAGTTCGGGACAGGGGTATCAAGCTTTCTTT. Protein sequence: CASSSGQGYQAFF. The genes are TRBV5-1 and TRBJ1-1, with 10 bases identical to TRBD1. J lost 9 bases, V lost 5 bases, and 7 bases had no gene match. Looked up from germline, CDR1 is SGHRS and CDR2 is YFSETQ. This CDR3 is 13 amino acids long. Full variable domain (remainder filled in from reference TRBV5-1 and TRBJ1-1): KAGVTQTPRYLIKTRGQQVTLSCSPISGHRSVSWYQQTPGQGLQFLFEYFSETQRNKGNFPGRFSGRQFSNSRSEMNVSTLELGDSALYLCASSSGQGYQAFFGQGTRLTVV.

The V and J genes are TRBV19 and TRBJ1-4; TRBD1 matches 7 bases. The CDR3 runs to 13 residues. Trimming took 5 bases from V and 8 from J; bases not matched to a gene: 5. CDR1 is LNHDA and CDR2 is SQIVND in the germline V gene (reference sequence). The CDR3 region is CASSSTGREKLFF. In nucleotides, the CDR3 is TGTGCCAGTAGTTCGACAGGGAGGGAAAAACTGTTTTTT.

The chain has TRBV4-1 and TRBJ2-1; 8 nucleotides line up with TRBD1. This CDR3 contains 15 residues. V trimming: 1 base; J trimming: 6 bases; junction bases outside the gene matches: 5. CDR1 MGHRA and CDR2 YSYEKL come from the germline V gene. The CDR3, as DNA: TGCGCCAGCAGCCAAGGGACAGGGAATTTCAATGAGCAGTTCTTC. Its translation: CASSQGTGNFNEQFF.

This clone was seen more than once but under ten times. CDR3 region: CASSLSQGPYEQYF. CDR3 DNA: TGTGCCAGCAGCTTATCCCAGGGCCCCTACGAGCAGTACTTC. The chain combines TRBV7-9 with TRBJ2-7; a possible D gene is TRBD1 (5 bases). The CDR3 has 14 residues. Trimming cost V 2 bases and J 2 bases, with 10 bases left between them. Germline-derived CDR1 and CDR2 are SEHNR and FQNEAQ (reference sequence).

With respect to this clone: The identical CDR3 is also encoded by other nucleotide sequences in the sample. This chain uses TRBV6-5 with TRBJ1-1, with D unclear. Germline V gives CDR1 MNHEY, CDR2 SVGAGI. The CDR3 is 13 residues long. Trimming took 3 bases from V and 2 from J, leaving 7 bases between them. CDR3 in DNA: TGTGCCAGCAGTTATTCGAGTAACACTGAAGCTTTCTTT. It codes for CASSYSSNTEAFF.

The J gene is TRBJ1-4, the V gene TRBV10-3, with a weak D call TRBD1 (5 bases). The CDR3 is made up of 14 amino acids. Germline CDR1 reads ENHRY; CDR2 reads SYGVKD. Trimming shortened V by 2 bases and J by 7 bases, and 11 bases separated the two germline ends. DNA of the CDR3: TGTGCCATCAGTGAGACTCAGGGAAGTGAAAAACTGTTTTTT. This gives the protein CAISETQGSEKLFF.

This clone came up once. This chain's CDR3 is CASSQSTALRTEAFF. The CDR3 region has the DNA TGTGCCAGCAGCCAATCGACAGCCCTAAGAACTGAAGCTTTCTTT. V usage is TRBV16 and J usage is TRBJ1-1; the D gene is possibly TRBD1 (5 bases). The CDR3 spans 15 residues. V dropped 0 bases and J dropped 5 bases, with 13 bases sitting between them. The germline V gene encodes CDR1 KGHSY and CDR2 FQNENV.

Points on this clone: In the same sample, other DNA sequences code for this CDR3. The chain links TRBV4-1 to TRBJ1-5; TRBD1 is a possible D gene (5 bases). With 3 bases removed from V and 7 bases from J, the gap between germline ends came to 13 bases. Germline CDR1 and CDR2: MGHRA and YSYEKL. The CDR3 is 14 amino acids. CDR3 bases: TGCGCCAGCAGCCAGGATCTCCAGGGCCAGCCCCAGCATTTT. This translates into CASSQDLQGQPQHF.

This chain connects TRBV5-6 to TRBJ2-5; 8 nucleotides align to TRBD1. Germline CDR1 reads SGHDT; CDR2 reads YYEEEE. Unmatched junction bases numbered 1, after V lost 3 bases and J lost 3 bases. The CDR3 runs 13 residues. The CDR3 nucleotides read TGTGCCAGCAGCTGGACAGGGAAAGAGACCCAGTACTTC. Translation: CASSWTGKETQYF.

The chain carries TRBV7-2 and TRBJ2-1; D perhaps matches TRBD1 (7 bases). Germline CDR1 and CDR2: SGHTA and FQGNSA. Trimming left V 5 bases short and J 10 bases short, with 15 bases between. The CDR3 spans 13 residues. The CDR3 sequence is CASSTMGGQEQFF. CDR3 bases: TGTGCCAGCAGCACGATGGGGGGACAGGAGCAGTTCTTC.

The CDR3 spells CASSLPVGEETQYF. CDR3 in DNA: TGTGCCAGCAGCTTACCCGTCGGTGAAGAGACCCAGTACTTC. The rearrangement joins TRBV11-2 to TRBJ2-5; no reliable D call. CDR1 and CDR2 from the germline V gene are SGHAT and FQNNGV. Deletions cut 2 bases from V and 3 bases from J, with 10 bases between. The CDR3 extends over 14 amino acids.

The chain has TRBV6-5 and TRBJ2-1; 11 nucleotides align to TRBD2. CDR3 length: 15 amino acids. Germline V CDR1 and CDR2: MNHEY, SVGAGI. Germline trimming cut 8 bases from V and 5 bases from J; bases unmatched to any gene: 8. The CDR3 sequence: CASGPGLAVNNEQFF. In DNA form, the CDR3 reads TGTGCCAGCGGGCCGGGACTAGCGGTTAACAATGAGCAGTTCTTC.

The V call is TRBV5-5, the J call TRBJ1-5; D might be TRBD1 (5 bases). Germline V gene lookup returns CDR1 SGHKS and CDR2 YYEKEE (reference sequence). V lost 4 bases and J 4 bases, leaving 9 bases between the germline ends. The CDR3 runs 13 residues. CDR3 bases: TGTGCCAGCAGCGGGGCCCCGAATCAGCCCCAGCATTTT. It codes for CASSGAPNQPQHF.

This clone was picked up one time. The J gene is TRBJ2-5, the V gene TRBV13; weak D call: TRBD2 (7 bases). The end of the DNA fits TRBJ2-7 better, so the J call may be wrong. Germline lookup yields CDR1 PRHDT and CDR2 FYEKMQ (reference sequence). The CDR3 is made up of 12 amino acids. The CDR3 DNA reads TGTGCCAGCAGGGATAGGGGGGGCGAGCAGTACTTC. Protein: CASRDRGGEQYF.

The rearrangement joins TRBV2 to TRBJ1-5; TRBD1 aligns across 10 bases. Germline V gene sequence: CDR1 SNHLY, CDR2 FYNNEI. The CDR3 consists of 14 residues. J was trimmed by 6 bases and V by 8 bases; bases with no gene match: 7. The CDR3 sequence: CASAPGQGPQPQHF. The CDR3 nucleotides are TGTGCCAGCGCTCCGGGACAGGGGCCTCAGCCCCAGCATTTT.